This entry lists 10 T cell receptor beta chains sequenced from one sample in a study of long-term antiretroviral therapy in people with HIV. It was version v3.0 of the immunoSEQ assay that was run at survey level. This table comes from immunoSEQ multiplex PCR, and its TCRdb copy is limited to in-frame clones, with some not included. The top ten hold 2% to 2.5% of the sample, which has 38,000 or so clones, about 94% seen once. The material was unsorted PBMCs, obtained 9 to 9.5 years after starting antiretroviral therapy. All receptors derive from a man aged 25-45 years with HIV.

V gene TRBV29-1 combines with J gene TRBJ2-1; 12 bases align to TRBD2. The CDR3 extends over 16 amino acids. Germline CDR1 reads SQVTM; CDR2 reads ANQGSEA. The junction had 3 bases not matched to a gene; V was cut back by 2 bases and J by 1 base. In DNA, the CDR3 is TGCAGCGTTGAACTAGCGGGGGGGCGGTCCTACAATGAGCAGTTCTTC. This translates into CSVELAGGRSYNEQFF.

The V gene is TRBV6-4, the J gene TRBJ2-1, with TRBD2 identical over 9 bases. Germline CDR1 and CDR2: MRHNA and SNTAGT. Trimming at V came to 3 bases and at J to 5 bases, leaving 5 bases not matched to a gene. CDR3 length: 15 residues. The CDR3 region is CASSERASGDNEQFF. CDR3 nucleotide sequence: TGTGCCAGCAGTGAAAGGGCTAGCGGGGACAATGAGCAGTTCTTC.

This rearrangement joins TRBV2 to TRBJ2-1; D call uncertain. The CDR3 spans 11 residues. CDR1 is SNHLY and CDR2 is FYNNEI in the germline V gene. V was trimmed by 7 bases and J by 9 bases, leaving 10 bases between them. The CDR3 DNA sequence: TGTGCCAGCACATGGGAAGGTGAGCAGTTCTTC. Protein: CASTWEGEQFF.

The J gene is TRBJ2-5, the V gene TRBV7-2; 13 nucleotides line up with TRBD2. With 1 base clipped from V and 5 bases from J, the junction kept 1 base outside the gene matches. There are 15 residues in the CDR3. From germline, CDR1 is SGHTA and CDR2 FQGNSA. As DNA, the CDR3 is TGTGCCAGCAGCTTAGGGGGACTAGCGGGGGAGACCCAGTACTTC. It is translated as CASSLGGLAGETQYF.

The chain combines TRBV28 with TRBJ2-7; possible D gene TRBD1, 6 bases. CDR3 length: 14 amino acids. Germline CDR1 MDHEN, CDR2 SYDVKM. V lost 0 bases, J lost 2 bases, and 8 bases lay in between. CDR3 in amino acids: CASSLWAGAYEQYV. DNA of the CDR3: TGTGCCAGCAGTTTATGGGCAGGGGCCTACGAGCAGTACGTC.

In nucleotides, the CDR3 is TGTGCCAGCAGCTTAGGGCTAGCGGGGGCAGGCTACAATGAGCAGTTCTTC. Its protein is CASSLGLAGAGYNEQFF. The rearrangement uses TRBV7-6 and TRBJ2-1, with 10 bases fitting TRBD2. Germline CDR1 and CDR2: SGHVS and FNYEAQ. V dropped 1 base and J dropped 3; count of bases not matched to a gene: 6. The CDR3 has 17 residues.

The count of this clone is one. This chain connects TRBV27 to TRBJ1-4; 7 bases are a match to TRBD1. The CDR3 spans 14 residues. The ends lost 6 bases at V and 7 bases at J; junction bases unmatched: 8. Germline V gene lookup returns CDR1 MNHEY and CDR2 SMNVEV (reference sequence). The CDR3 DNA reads TGTGCCAGCAGACCTCAGGGGGGGGGTGAAAAACTGTTTTTT. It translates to CASRPQGGGEKLFF.

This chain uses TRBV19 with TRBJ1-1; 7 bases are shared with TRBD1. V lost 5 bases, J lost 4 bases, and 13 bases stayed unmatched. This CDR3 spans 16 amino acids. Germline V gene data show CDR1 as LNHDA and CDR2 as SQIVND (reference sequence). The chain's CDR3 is CASSQSRSGGSTEAFF. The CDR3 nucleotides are TGTGCCAGTAGTCAATCAAGGTCAGGGGGAAGCACTGAAGCTTTCTTT.

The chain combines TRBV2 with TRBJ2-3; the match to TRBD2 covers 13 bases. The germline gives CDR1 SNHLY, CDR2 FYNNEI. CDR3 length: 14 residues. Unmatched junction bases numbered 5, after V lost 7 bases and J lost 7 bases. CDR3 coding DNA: TGTGCCAGCACACTAGCGGGGGGGCCGCATACGCAGTATTTT. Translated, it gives CASTLAGGPHTQYF. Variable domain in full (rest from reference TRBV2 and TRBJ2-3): EPEVTQTPSHQVTQMGQEVILRCVPISNHLYFYWYRQILGQKVEFLVSFYNNEISEKSEIFDDQFSVERPDGSNFTLKIRSTKLEDSAMYFCASTLAGGPHTQYFGPGTRLTVL.

CDR3 coding DNA: TGTGCCATCAGTGGGGACGCGCAGTACGTC. Amino acid sequence: CAISGDAQYV. This chain connects TRBV10-3 to TRBJ2-7, with D tentatively TRBD1 or TRBD2 (5 bases each). Germline V gene sequence: CDR1 ENHRY, CDR2 SYGVKD. V was pared by 4 bases and J by 9 bases, with 7 bases between. This CDR3 has 10 amino acids.